The sequence of this T cell receptor beta chain was determined in a study of CD8+ T cells in alopecia areata. General study points: Scalp sequencing captures resident alphabeta T cells of normal skin too.

It was cDNA, reverse transcribed from extracted RNA, that served as the sequencing template. Method: immunoSEQ multiplex PCR; TCRdb's copy keeps in-frame clones and lacks some. This table has some 120,000 clones, around 45% appearing once. Trimming cost V 5 bases and J 5 bases, with 12 bases left between them. CDR3 length: 13 amino acids. Germline CDR1 is SGHAT and CDR2 is FQNNGV. A few counts support this clone. The antigen remains undetermined. The chain employs TRBV11-2 and TRBJ1-1; possible D gene TRBD1, 5 bases. Sequences were obtained from NKG2D-low CD8+ T cells sorted from blood. The TCR originated in a human donor with alopecia areata. This CDR3 reads CASSPTELTEAFF. DNA of the CDR3: TGTGCCAGCAGCCCGACAGAACTTACTGAAGCTTTCTTT.